This T cell receptor beta chain was captured in a study of T cell responses to AZD1222 COVID-19 vaccine. Regarding the study as a whole: Unmutated regions of variants are reportedly targeted by nearly half of spike-specific TCRs. In all cases, repertoires were sampled only after the peak T cell response.

Note on this clone: Its cognate antigen is unknown.

CDR1 is MDHEN and CDR2 is SYDVKM in the germline V gene. The CDR3 is made up of 14 amino acids. Between the trimmed V and J ends, which lost 2 bases and 5 bases, there was a span of 12 bases. Sequencing was performed with immunoSEQ multiplex PCR; in TCRdb, only in-frame clones are kept and a portion is missing. The data hold about 130,000 clones, with approximately 85% observed a single time. The origin of this receptor is an adult who received the AZD1222 COVID-19 vaccine. This sequence joins TRBV28 and TRBJ1-2; D is unresolved. Sequencing was performed on peripheral blood, taken 28 days after the second AZD1222 dose. Written as DNA, the CDR3 is TGTGCCAGCAGTTTAGAGGGAGTGGGATATGGCTACACCTTC. This encodes CASSLEGVGYGYTF.